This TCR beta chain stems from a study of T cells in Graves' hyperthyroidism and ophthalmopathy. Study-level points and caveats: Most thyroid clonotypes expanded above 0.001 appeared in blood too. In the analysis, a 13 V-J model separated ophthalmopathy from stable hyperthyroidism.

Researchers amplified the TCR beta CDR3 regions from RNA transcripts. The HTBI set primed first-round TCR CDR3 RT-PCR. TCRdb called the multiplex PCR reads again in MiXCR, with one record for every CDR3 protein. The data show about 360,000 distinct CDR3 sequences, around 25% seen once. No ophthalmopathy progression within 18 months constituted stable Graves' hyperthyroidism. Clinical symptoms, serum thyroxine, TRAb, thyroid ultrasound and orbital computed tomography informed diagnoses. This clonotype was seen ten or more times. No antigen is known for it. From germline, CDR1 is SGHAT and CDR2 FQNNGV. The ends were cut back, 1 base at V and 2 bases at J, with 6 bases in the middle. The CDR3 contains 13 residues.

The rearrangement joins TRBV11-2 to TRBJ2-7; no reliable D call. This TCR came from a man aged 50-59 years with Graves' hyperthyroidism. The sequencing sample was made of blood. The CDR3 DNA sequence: TGTGCCAGCAGCTTAGGGGCAACCTACGAGCAGTACTTC. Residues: CASSLGATYEQYF.